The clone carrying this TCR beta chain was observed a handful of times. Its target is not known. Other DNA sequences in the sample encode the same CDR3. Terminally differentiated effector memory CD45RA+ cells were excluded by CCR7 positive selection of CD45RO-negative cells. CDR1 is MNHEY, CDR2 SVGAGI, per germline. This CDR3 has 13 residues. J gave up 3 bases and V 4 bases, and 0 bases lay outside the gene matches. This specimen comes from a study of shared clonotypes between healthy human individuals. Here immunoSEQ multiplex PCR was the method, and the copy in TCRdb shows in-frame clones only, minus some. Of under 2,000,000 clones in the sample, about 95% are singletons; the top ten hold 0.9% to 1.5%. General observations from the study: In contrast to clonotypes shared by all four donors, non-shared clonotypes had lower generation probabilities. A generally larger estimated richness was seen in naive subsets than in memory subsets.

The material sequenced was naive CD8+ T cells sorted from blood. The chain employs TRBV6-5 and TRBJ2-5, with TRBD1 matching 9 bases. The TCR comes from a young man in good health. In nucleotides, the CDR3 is TGTGCCAGCAGTTGGGACAGGGAAGAGACCCAGTACTTC. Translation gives CASSWDREETQYF.